This T cell receptor beta chain was sequenced in a study of response to subunit inactivated influenza vaccine. Trimming left V 2 bases short and J 1 base short, with 5 bases between. This CDR3 region has 13 residues. Germline V lookup: CDR1 DFQATT, CDR2 SNEGSKA (reference sequence). Using its own MiXCR run on the RT-PCR reads, TCRdb lists one record per CDR3 protein. The table has hundreds of thousands of distinct CDR3 sequences, 12% seen once. Sequencing used non-naive T cells sorted from PBMCs, obtained around 14 days before vaccination. The receptor's source is a middle-aged man who received an inactivated influenza vaccine. This chain links TRBV20-1 with TRBJ2-2; D call uncertain. As DNA, the CDR3 is TGCAGTGCTAGAAACCAGAACACCGGGGAGCTGTTTTTT. Translation: CSARNQNTGELFF.